This T cell receptor (beta chain) was found in a study of T cell responses to AZD1222 COVID-19 vaccine. Study results and limitations: Per reports, nearly half of all spike-specific TCRs target regions that are unmutated in variants. No repertoire was sampled before or during the peak T cell response, only after it.

Of note for this clone: What it binds is not known.

Sequencing used immunoSEQ multiplex PCR; TCRdb keeps in-frame clones, though not all of them. The sample has around 87,000 clones, more than 75% seen once; the top ten hold roughly 10%. The sequence came from an adult in good health. This specimen consisted of peripheral blood, obtained on day 0 of AZD1222 vaccination.

In DNA, the CDR3 is TGCGCCAGCAGAGGGGACCCGGGAAACACCATATATTTT. Protein: CASRGDPGNTIYF. The chain has TRBV5-1 and TRBJ1-3, with D tentatively TRBD1 (5 bases). Germline V gene sequence: CDR1 SGHRS, CDR2 YFSETQ. Trimming took off 5 bases at V and 4 bases at J, with 10 bases between the two ends. The CDR3 length is 13 residues.